Here is one T cell receptor beta chain with its context. Sequenced by immunoSEQ multiplex PCR; TCRdb stores in-frame clones only, minus some. The top ten clones hold 2.9% of a sample with approximately 200,000 clones, 70% to 90% of them seen once. These data come from a study of blood T cell repertoires in COVID-19. V was cut by 1 base and J by 6 bases, with 13 bases left in between. The CDR3 length is 14 residues. From germline, CDR1 is SGDLS and CDR2 YYNGEE. This chain connects TRBV9 to TRBJ1-2, with D possibly being TRBD1 (5 bases). This clonotype was sampled from a middle-aged man who had recovered from COVID-19. The specimen sequenced was peripheral blood. This CDR3 reads CASSVQGGPDGYTF. The CDR3 nucleotides read TGTGCCAGCAGCGTACAGGGTGGACCTGATGGCTACACCTTC.